This T cell receptor (beta chain) is from a study of identifying expanded T cells in peripheral blood. Overall study findings and caveats: Technical replicates showed approximately 1.2 changed clones; approximately 2 weeks around 15; four weeks 19.

TCRdb keeps only in-frame clones here, not all; method: immunoSEQ multiplex PCR. In the table there are around 130,000 clones, about 88% of which are singletons. In regard to this clone: The antigen remains undetermined.

During the collection period, no donor immune events like infections were recorded. Trimming shortened V by 3 bases and J by 2 bases, and 14 bases separated the two germline ends. Germline V gene sequence: CDR1 ENHRY, CDR2 SYGVKD. The CDR3 contains 16 residues. The source material was blood. This TCR derives from a person aged 18 to 70 in good health. The chain recombines TRBV10-3 with TRBJ1-5; the D gene is possibly TRBD1 (5 bases). CDR3 amino acids: CAISDGGTTGNQPQHF. CDR3 DNA sequence: TGTGCCATCAGTGACGGGGGGACCACGGGCAATCAGCCCCAGCATTTT.